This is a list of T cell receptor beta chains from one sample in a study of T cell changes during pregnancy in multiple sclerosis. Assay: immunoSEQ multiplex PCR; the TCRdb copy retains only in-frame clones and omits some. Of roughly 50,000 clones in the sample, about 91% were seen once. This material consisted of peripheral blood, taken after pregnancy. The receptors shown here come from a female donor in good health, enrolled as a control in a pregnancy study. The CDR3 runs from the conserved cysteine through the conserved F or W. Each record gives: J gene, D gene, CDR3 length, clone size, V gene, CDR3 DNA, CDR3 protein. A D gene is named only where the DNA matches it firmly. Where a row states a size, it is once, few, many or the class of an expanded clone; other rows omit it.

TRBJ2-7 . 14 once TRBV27 TGTGCCAGCAGCCCACTCCGGGGATCCTACGAGCAGTACTTC CASSPLRGSYEQYF
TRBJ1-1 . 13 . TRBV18 TGTGCCAGCTCACCCGGAGTCGGGACTGAAGCTTTCTTT CASSPGVGTEAFF
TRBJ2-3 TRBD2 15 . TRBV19 TGTGCCAGTGCCTCCCTAGCGGGGGGCACAGATACGCAGTATTTT CASASLAGGTDTQYF
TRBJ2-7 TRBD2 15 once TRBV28 TGTGCCAGCAGTACCATAGCGGGAGGGCCTGACGAGCAGTACTTC CASSTIAGGPDEQYF
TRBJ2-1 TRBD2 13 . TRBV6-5 TGTGCCAGCACCGGGGGGGCGGGGGATGAGCAGTTCTTC CASTGGAGDEQFF
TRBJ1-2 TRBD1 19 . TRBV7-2 TGTGCCAGCAGCGCGCCCCGGGACAGCATTTTAGACGCTAACTATGGCTACACCTTC CASSAPRDSILDANYGYTF
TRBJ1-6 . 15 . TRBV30 TGTGCCTGGAGTGTCCGCTCAGGGAGGAGCTCACCCCTCCACTTT CAWSVRSGRSSPLHF
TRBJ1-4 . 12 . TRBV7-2 TGTGCCAGCAGCCCCCCAGGTGAAAAACTGTTTTTT CASSPPGEKLFF
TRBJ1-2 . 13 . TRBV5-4 TGTGCCAGCAGCTCCGAAAGGAGCTATGGCTACACCTTC CASSSERSYGYTF
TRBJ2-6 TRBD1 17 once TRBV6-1 TGTGCCAGCAGTGGGACAGGGGGCCTCTCTGGGGCCAACGTCCTGACTTTC CASSGTGGLSGANVLTF
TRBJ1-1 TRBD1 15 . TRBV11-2 TGTGCCAGCAGGACCCCCCCGACAGGGAGCCCTGAAGCTTTCTTT CASRTPPTGSPEAFF
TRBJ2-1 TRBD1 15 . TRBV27 TGTGCCAGCAGTTCCGGGACAGGGATAGGATCCGGGCAGTTCTTC CASSSGTGIGSGQFF
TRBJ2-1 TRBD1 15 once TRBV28 TGTGCCAGCAGTTTCCAGGGGGCTTATCGGAATGAGCAGTTCTTC CASSFQGAYRNEQFF
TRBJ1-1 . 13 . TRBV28 TGTGCCAGCAGCTTACGGGGGTACACTGAAGCTTTCTTT CASSLRGYTEAFF
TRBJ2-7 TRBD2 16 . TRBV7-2 TGTGCCAGCAGCTTAGCTAGCGGGGCGCCTTCCTACGAGCAGTACTTC CASSLASGAPSYEQYF
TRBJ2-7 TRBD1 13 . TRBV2 TGTGCCAGCAGACCCGGGACAGCTCCCGAGCAGTACTTC CASRPGTAPEQYF
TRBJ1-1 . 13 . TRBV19 TGTGCCAGTAGTATAACAGGGAACACTGAAGCTTTCTTT CASSITGNTEAFF
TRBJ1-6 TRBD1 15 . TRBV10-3 TGTGCCATCAGTGAGATGTTGGGACAGGGATCACCCCTCCACTTT CAISEMLGQGSPLHF
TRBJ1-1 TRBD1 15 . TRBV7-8 TGTGCCAGCAGCCAGATACAGGGGACGAACACTGAAGCTTTCTTT CASSQIQGTNTEAFF
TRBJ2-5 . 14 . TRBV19 TGTGCCAGTAGTTTTCCGGGGGACCAAGAGACCCAGTACTTC CASSFPGDQETQYF
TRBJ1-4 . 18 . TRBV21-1 TGTGCCAGCAGAAAGGGTGTAACAGGGCGAACAACTAATGAAAAACTGTTTTTT CASRKGVTGRTTNEKLFF
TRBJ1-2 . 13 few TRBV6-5 TGTGCCAGCAGCCCACAGGGATTCCCAGGCTACACCTTC CASSPQGFPGYTF
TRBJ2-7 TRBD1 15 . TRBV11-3 TGTGCCAGCAGCTTAGCCGGACAGGGTTTCTACGAGCAGTACTTC CASSLAGQGFYEQYF
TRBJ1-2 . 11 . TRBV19 TGTGCCAGTTCTACAGGGCATGGCTACACCTTC CASSTGHGYTF
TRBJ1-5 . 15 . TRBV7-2 TGTGCCAGCAGCTCCTATGGGGCACCCCAAGAGCCCCAGCATTTT CASSSYGAPQEPQHF
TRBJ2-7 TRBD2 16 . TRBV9 TGTGCCAGCTCAGGACTAGCGGGAGGTCCCTCCTACGAGCAGTACTTC CASSGLAGGPSYEQYF
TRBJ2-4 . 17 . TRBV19 TGTGCCAGTAGTATAGGGGGTGCAGGACTAGCCAAAAACATTCAGTACTTC CASSIGGAGLAKNIQYF
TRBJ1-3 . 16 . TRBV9 TGTGCCAGCAGCGAGCCGTACAGGTCGACTGGAAACACCATATATTTT CASSEPYRSTGNTIYF
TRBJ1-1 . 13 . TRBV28 TGTGCCAGCAGTTTTAACATGAACACTGAAGCTTTCTTT CASSFNMNTEAFF
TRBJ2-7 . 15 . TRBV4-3 TGCGCCAGCAGCCATGGCTCCGGGGGTCCCTACGAGCAGTACTTC CASSHGSGGPYEQYF
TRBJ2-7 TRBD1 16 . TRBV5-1 TGCGCCAGCAGCTTGGCCGACAGGGTCGAGTCCTACGAGCAGTACTTC CASSLADRVESYEQYF
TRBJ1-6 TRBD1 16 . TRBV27 TGTGCCAGCAGCTCCAGGGGGCGCCAATATAATTCACCCCTCCACTTT CASSSRGRQYNSPLHF
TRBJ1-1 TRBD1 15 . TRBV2 TGTGCCAGCAGTGAATGGGGGGACAGGAACACTGAAGCTTTCTTT CASSEWGDRNTEAFF
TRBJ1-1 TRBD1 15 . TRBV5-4 TGTGCCAGCAGCTGGGGGACAGGGAGGAACACTGAAGCTTTCTTT CASSWGTGRNTEAFF
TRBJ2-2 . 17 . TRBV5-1 TGCGCCAGCAGCTTCAACCAGGGTGGGTCAGGCACCGGGGAGCTGTTTTTT CASSFNQGGSGTGELFF
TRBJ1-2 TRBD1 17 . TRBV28 TGTGCCAGCAGTTCCCCATCCCAGGGGGCCTCTATCTATGGCTACACCTTC CASSSPSQGASIYGYTF
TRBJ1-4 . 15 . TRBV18 TGTGCCAGCTCACTAACAGGATCTAAAACGGAAAAACTGTTTTTT CASSLTGSKTEKLFF
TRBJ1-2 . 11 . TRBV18 TGTGCCAGCTCACCAGGGAGCGGCTACACCTTC CASSPGSGYTF
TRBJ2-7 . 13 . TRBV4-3 TGCGCCAGCAGCCGCGTCGGTTCCTACGAGCAGTACTTC CASSRVGSYEQYF
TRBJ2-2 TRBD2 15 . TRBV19 TGTGCCAGTAGTTTGGGACTAGCGGGGACCGGGGAGCTGTTTTTT CASSLGLAGTGELFF
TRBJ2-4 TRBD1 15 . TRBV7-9 TGTGCCAGCAGCCTACAGGGGCTAGCCAAAAACATTCAGTACTTC CASSLQGLAKNIQYF
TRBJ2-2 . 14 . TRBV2 TGTGCCAGCGGGGGGTGGACGAACACCGGGGAGCTGTTTTTT CASGGWTNTGELFF
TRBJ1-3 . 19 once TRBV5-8 TGTGCCAGCAGCGCGGAGACATTGACATCTAGCAGTTCTGGAAACACCATATATTTT CASSAETLTSSSSGNTIYF
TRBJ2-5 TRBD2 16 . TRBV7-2 TGTGCCAGCAGCTTAAATAGCGGGGGGACGCAAGAGACCCAGTACTTC CASSLNSGGTQETQYF
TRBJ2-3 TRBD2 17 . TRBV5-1 TGCGCCAGCAGCTTGCGGACTAGCGGGTTTAGCACAGATACGCAGTATTTT CASSLRTSGFSTDTQYF
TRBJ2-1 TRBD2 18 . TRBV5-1 TGCGCCAGCAGCTTGGGCCAGCGGGAGGGCTTCTCCTACAATGAGCAGTTCTTC CASSLGQREGFSYNEQFF
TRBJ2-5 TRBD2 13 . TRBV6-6 TGTGGCATCGGTAGCGGGGGGCAAGAGACCCAGTACTTC CGIGSGGQETQYF
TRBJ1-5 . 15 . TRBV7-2 TGTGCCAGCAGCTTAGCGGGAGGGAACAATCAGCCCCAGCATTTT CASSLAGGNNQPQHF
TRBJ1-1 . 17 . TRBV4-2 TGTGCCAGCAGCCAAGATGCGTCAGGGGTGGGAAACACTGAAGCTTTCTTT CASSQDASGVGNTEAFF
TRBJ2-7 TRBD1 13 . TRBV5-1 TGCGCCAGCAGCTTGGCGGACAGGGGCGAGCAGTACTTC CASSLADRGEQYF
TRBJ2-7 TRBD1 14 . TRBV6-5 TGTGCCAGCAGGGAAACGGTACAGGGGTGGGAGCAGTACTTC CASRETVQGWEQYF
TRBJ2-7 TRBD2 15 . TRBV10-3 TGTGCCATCAGGGAGAGCGGGGTGAGCTCCTACGAGCAGTACTTC CAIRESGVSSYEQYF
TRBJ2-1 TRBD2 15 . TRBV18 TGTGCCAGCTCATCACGGGGGGGCCAGGGTAATGAGCAGTTCTTC CASSSRGGQGNEQFF
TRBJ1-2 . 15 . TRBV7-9 TGTGCCAGCAGCCCGACTTCAGGGGCAGGGAGTGGCTACACCTTC CASSPTSGAGSGYTF
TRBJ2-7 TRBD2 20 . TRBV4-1 TGCGCCAGCAGCCAAGAAAGCCGTCCTGGGCTAGCGGGAATCTCCTACGAGCAGTACTTC CASSQESRPGLAGISYEQYF
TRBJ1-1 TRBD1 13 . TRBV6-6 TGTGCCAGCAGTTACGGAGCCGACAGGGGGTCAACCTTT CASSYGADRGSTF
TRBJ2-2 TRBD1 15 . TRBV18 TGTGCCAGCTCTCGCCGGACAGGGGACGGCGGGGAGCTGTTTTTT CASSRRTGDGGELFF